This T cell receptor beta chain emerged from a study of Ad26.COV2.S vaccination and SARS-CoV-2 variants. CDR1 is LGHNA and CDR2 is YSLEER in the germline V gene. Between the trimmed V and J ends, which lost 1 base and 6 bases, there was a span of 10 bases. The CDR3 has 13 residues. Profiling relied on immunoSEQ multiplex PCR, and the TCRdb table lists in-frame clones only, not all of them. The sample has roughly 100,000 clones, over 70% seen once. Study findings and constraints: Reportedly, after vaccination the spike-specific CD8+ and CD4+ T cell responses displayed substantial breadth. The study found higher spike-specific TCR breadth in vaccine than placebo recipients.

To note about this clone: Its antigen remains unidentified.

The sequence derives from a human donor who had recovered from COVID-19. Sequencing was performed on peripheral blood, taken after recovery from COVID-19. The chain is built from TRBV4-3 and TRBJ2-7; tentatively, D is TRBD1 (6 bases). The CDR3 loop reads CASSQGPRGEQYF. The CDR3 DNA follows: TGCGCCAGCAGCCAAGGGCCCAGGGGCGAGCAGTACTTC.